A single sample gave rise to the 25 T cell receptor beta chains below, sequenced in a study of cytomegalovirus exposure and HLA in healthy donors. The study ran its PCR with 60 Vbeta and 13 Jbeta primers. The repertoire was sequenced with immunoSEQ multiplex PCR; TCRdb's copy has only in-frame clones and lacks some. The sample records around 100,000 clones, about 72% being singletons. The sample comprised PBMCs. The origin of the receptors is a woman aged 55-70 years in good health and CMV-seropositive.

The V and J genes are TRBV7-3 and TRBJ1-2; 9 bases fit TRBD1. CDR1 is SGHTA, CDR2 FQGTGA, per germline. CDR3 length: 17 amino acids. The ends lost 4 bases at V and 5 bases at J; junction bases unmatched: 14. DNA for the CDR3: TGTGCCAGCAGCTCCCAGGCCGGGACAGGGCCCGGGTATGGCTACACCTTC. It translates to CASSSQAGTGPGYGYTF.

This clone is a singleton in its sample. The rearrangement uses TRBV5-1 and TRBJ2-6; no definite D call. Germline values: CDR1 SGHRS, CDR2 YFSETQ. With 1 base removed from V and 0 bases from J, the gap between germline ends came to 8 bases. The CDR3 extends over 16 amino acids. CDR3: CASSLNSLSGANVLTF. CDR3 DNA: TGCGCCAGCAGCTTGAACAGTCTCTCTGGGGCCAACGTCCTGACTTTC.

The V and J genes are TRBV28 and TRBJ2-3, with TRBD1 identical over 8 bases. Trimming at V came to 6 bases and at J to 0 bases, leaving 8 bases not matched to a gene. Germline V gene lookup returns CDR1 MDHEN and CDR2 SYDVKM. There are 16 residues in the CDR3. CDR3 sequence (DNA): TGTGCCAGCAGATCAACAGGGGGACCTAGCACAGATACGCAGTATTTT. Translated, it gives CASRSTGGPSTDTQYF.

Concerning this clone: An end of the junction differs from the germline gene, which may be a read error. CDR3 residues: CSSSQGPTNEQFF. CDR3 coding DNA: TGTTCCAGCAGCCAGGGGCCGACAAATGAGCAGTTCTTC. The chain employs TRBV7-9 and TRBJ2-1; D is possibly TRBD1 (6 bases). The germline gives CDR1 SEHNR, CDR2 FQNEAQ (reference sequence). This CDR3 is 13 amino acids long.

The V call is TRBV18, the J call TRBJ2-3, with TRBD2 matching 11 bases. V lost 3 bases and J lost 4; bases outside the gene matches: 3. Germline V lookup: CDR1 KGHSH, CDR2 LQKENI. The CDR3 length is 15 residues. This chain's CDR3 is CASSPGTSGSDTQYF. The CDR3 DNA reads TGTGCCAGCTCACCCGGGACTAGCGGCTCAGATACGCAGTATTTT. Combining the CDR3 with reference TRBV18 and TRBJ2-3 gives the whole variable domain NAGVMQNPRHLVRRRGQEARLRCSPMKGHSHVYWYRQLPEEGLKFMVYLQKENIIDESGMPKERFSAEFPKEGPSILRIQQVVRGDSAAYFCASSPGTSGSDTQYFGPGTRLTVL.

V and J are TRBV14 and TRBJ2-7, with D hard to call. This CDR3 comprises 13 residues. CDR1 SGHDN and CDR2 FVKESK come from the germline V gene. V lost 0 bases, J lost 6 bases, and 9 bases lay in between. CDR3 nucleotide sequence: TGTGCCAGCAGCCAAGAACTTAGAAGCGAGCAGTACTTC. Amino acid sequence: CASSQELRSEQYF.

In DNA, the CDR3 is TGTGCCAGCAGCTTTCGGCTAGCAGCGAGCTCCTACAATGAGCAGTTCTTC. Protein: CASSFRLAASSYNEQFF. The V call is TRBV5-5, the J call TRBJ2-1, with D perhaps matching TRBD2 (5 bases). CDR3 length: 17 residues. The ends were cut back, 2 bases at V and 0 bases at J, with 15 bases in the middle. From germline, CDR1 is SGHKS and CDR2 YYEKEE (reference sequence).

This clone was found once. The CDR3 coding sequence is TGCAGCGTCACCGGACAGGGCATGAACACTGAAGCTTTCTTT. This gives the protein CSVTGQGMNTEAFF. The chain has TRBV29-1 and TRBJ1-1; 8 nucleotides agree with TRBD1. Germline CDR1 reads SQVTM; CDR2 reads ANQGSEA. After removal of 6 bases from V and 0 bases from J, the junction contained 6 bases not matched to a gene. The CDR3 totals 14 residues.

The CDR3 DNA is TGTGCCAGCAGTTACGCTCGCGATGGCTACACCTTC. Protein sequence: CASSYARDGYTF. This chain joins TRBV6-6 and TRBJ1-2; D gene ambiguous. Germline V CDR1 and CDR2: MNHNY, SVGAGI (reference sequence). The V end lost 2 bases, the J end lost 6 bases, and 7 bases lay between the germline ends. The CDR3 totals 12 residues.

The rearrangement uses TRBV5-1 and TRBJ1-4; D gene uncertain. From germline, CDR1 is SGHRS and CDR2 YFSETQ. With 3 bases removed from V and 4 bases from J, the gap between germline ends came to 13 bases. CDR3 length: 15 residues. CDR3 DNA sequence: TGCGCCAGCAGCTCAAGTACAGCCGTTAATGAAAAACTGTTTTTT. It encodes CASSSSTAVNEKLFF.

The chain carries TRBV27 and TRBJ2-7; 11 nucleotides agree with TRBD2. The length of the CDR3 is 14 residues. The V gene end was trimmed by 5 bases and the J gene end by 4 bases; junction bases not matched to a gene: 4. Germline CDR1 reads MNHEY; CDR2 reads SMNVEV (reference sequence). CDR3 loop: CASSPGTSGYEQYF. In DNA form, the CDR3 reads TGTGCCAGCAGTCCCGGGACTAGCGGATACGAGCAGTACTTC.

The rearrangement uses TRBV27 and TRBJ2-2, with D unclear. Trimming left V 0 bases short and J 4 bases short, with 9 bases between. This CDR3 region has 15 residues. The germline CDR1 and CDR2 sequences are MNHEY and SMNVEV (reference sequence). CDR3 in amino acids: CASSLSRSLTGELFF. CDR3 sequence (DNA): TGTGCCAGCAGTTTATCGAGGTCGCTCACCGGGGAGCTGTTTTTT.

The rearrangement joins TRBV30 to TRBJ2-2; tentatively, D is TRBD2 (6 bases). CDR3 length: 13 amino acids. With 3 bases removed from V and 8 bases from J, the gap between germline ends came to 13 bases. Germline V gene lookup returns CDR1 GTSNPN and CDR2 SVGIG (reference sequence). This CDR3 reads CAWSATRHGELFF. CDR3 sequence (DNA): TGTGCCTGGAGCGCGACTAGACATGGGGAGCTGTTTTTT. Variable domain in full (rest from reference TRBV30 and TRBJ2-2): SQTIHQWPATLVQPVGSPLSLECTVEGTSNPNLYWYRQAAGRGLQLLFYSVGIGQISSEVPQNLSASRPQDRQFILSSKKLLLSDSGFYLCAWSATRHGELFFGEGSRLTVL.

The chain recombines TRBV19 with TRBJ2-1; 7 bases match TRBD1. The CDR3 has 14 residues. Germline assignment: CDR1 LNHDA and CDR2 SQIVND (reference sequence). V shed 5 bases and J 7 bases; nucleotides not matched to a gene: 8. The CDR3 protein is CASSPRQGGNEQFF. The CDR3 DNA is TGTGCCAGTAGTCCTAGACAGGGTGGGAATGAGCAGTTCTTC.

The chain recombines TRBV28 with TRBJ1-2; unclear D gene. The CDR3 extends over 15 amino acids. Germline V gives CDR1 MDHEN, CDR2 SYDVKM. V was shortened by 5 bases and J by 3 bases, with 16 bases between the two germline ends. This CDR3 is CASSPHRAGDYGYTF. CDR3 in DNA: TGTGCCAGCAGTCCCCATCGCGCCGGAGACTATGGCTACACCTTC.

This chain connects TRBV19 to TRBJ2-5; D gene uncertain. The J call is in doubt because the DNA end fits TRBJ2-7 better. There are 15 residues in the CDR3. Germline lookup yields CDR1 LNHDA and CDR2 SQIVND (reference sequence). CDR3 sequence reads: CASSIQAGPSYEQYF. The CDR3 DNA is TGTGCCAGTAGTATTCAGGCAGGTCCGTCCTACGAGCAGTACTTC.

This clone was recorded a few times. The chain has TRBV29-1 and TRBJ2-7; 10 bases agree with TRBD1. V lost 5 bases, J lost 3 bases, and 1 base stayed unmatched. Germline loops: CDR1 SQVTM, CDR2 ANQGSEA. This CDR3 is built from 12 residues. The CDR3 region is CSVWTGGYEQYF. DNA of the CDR3: TGCAGCGTTTGGACAGGGGGCTACGAGCAGTACTTC.

This clone appeared a few times. The chain joins TRBV10-3 to TRBJ2-7; 12 bases align to TRBD2. Trimming cost V 4 bases and J 5 bases; bases outside gene matches: 6. Germline lookup yields CDR1 ENHRY and CDR2 SYGVKD. The length of the CDR3 is 15 residues. The CDR3 sequence is CAISAPTSGSNEQYF. In nucleotides, the CDR3 is TGTGCCATCAGTGCCCCGACTAGCGGGAGCAACGAGCAGTACTTC.

The CDR3 here is CASSPQGALWETQYF. The DNA of the CDR3 is TGTGCCAGTAGTCCGCAGGGGGCTCTGTGGGAGACCCAGTACTTC. This chain links TRBV19 with TRBJ2-5, with TRBD1 matching over 8 bases. The germline V gene has CDR1 LNHDA and CDR2 SQIVND (reference sequence). V shed 5 bases, J shed 5 bases, and the junction held 10 bases outside the gene matches. This CDR3 is built from 15 residues.

The V gene is TRBV7-9, the J gene TRBJ1-1; D may be TRBD1 (6 bases). This CDR3 region has 14 residues. V was pared by 3 bases and J by 1 base, with 9 bases between. From germline, CDR1 is SEHNR and CDR2 FQNEAQ (reference sequence). CDR3: CASSFSTGNTEAFF. The CDR3 DNA reads TGTGCCAGCAGCTTTTCGACAGGGAACACTGAAGCTTTCTTT.

The chain recombines TRBV2 with TRBJ1-2; the match to TRBD1 covers 9 bases. V shed 11 bases and J 4 bases; nucleotides not matched to a gene: 11. Germline loops: CDR1 SNHLY, CDR2 FYNNEI. The CDR3 is made up of 14 amino acids. The CDR3 region is CAFPPTGGGYGYTF. Written as DNA, the CDR3 is TGTGCCTTTCCTCCGACAGGGGGGGGCTATGGCTACACCTTC.

This clone was counted once. This CDR3 reads CASSIRTGERKTQYF. In DNA form, the CDR3 reads TGTGCCAGTAGTATTAGGACAGGGGAGAGGAAGACCCAGTACTTC. The V gene is TRBV19, the J gene TRBJ2-5; 9 bases are a match to TRBD1. Germline V gene data show CDR1 as LNHDA and CDR2 as SQIVND (reference sequence). The CDR3 has 15 residues. The junction had 8 bases not matched to a gene; V was cut back by 3 bases and J by 6 bases.

Only one count was recorded for this clone. The chain's CDR3 is CASKLSGLDNYGYTF. The CDR3 DNA reads as TGTGCCAGCAAGTTGTCGGGACTCGATAACTATGGCTACACCTTC. The chain links TRBV7-9 to TRBJ1-2; perhaps TRBD1 as D (5 bases). Germline lookup yields CDR1 SEHNR and CDR2 FQNEAQ (reference sequence). There are 15 residues in the CDR3. Trimming stripped 7 bases from V and 1 base from J, with 16 bases between.

The table lists this clone with a count of one. J is TRBJ2-1 and V is TRBV28, with 8 bases that match TRBD2. Germline CDR1 and CDR2: MDHEN and SYDVKM. This CDR3 comprises 17 residues. V trimming: 1 base; J trimming: 2 bases; junction bases outside the gene matches: 7. CDR3 amino acids: CASSLLVAGRAYNEQFF. The CDR3 bases are TGTGCCAGCAGTTTATTGGTAGCGGGAAGGGCCTACAATGAGCAGTTCTTC. Full variable domain (missing parts from reference TRBV28 and TRBJ2-1): DVKVTQSSRYLVKRTGEKVFLECVQDMDHENMFWYRQDPGLGLRLIYFSYDVKMKEKGDIPEGYSVSREKKERFSLILESASTNQTSMYLCASSLLVAGRAYNEQFFGPGTRLTVL.

The J gene is TRBJ2-3, the V gene TRBV4-2; D is possibly TRBD2 (6 bases). In germline, CDR1 is LGHNA, CDR2 YNFKEQ. Trimming stripped 5 bases from V and 3 bases from J, with 12 bases between. CDR3 length: 14 amino acids. As DNA, the CDR3 is TGTGCCAGCAGCGCCGGGGGTTTTACAGATACGCAGTATTTT. Translated: CASSAGGFTDTQYF.